These T cell receptor beta chains were read from a single sample in a study of T-cell reconstitution after alpha-beta-depleted transplantation in children. TCRdb fed the PCR reads into MiXCR, producing one record per CDR3 protein. The sample holds hundreds of thousands of distinct CDR3 sequences; around 16% are singletons and the top ten take less than 30%. The input for sequencing was PBMCs, mostly from graft donor cells, taken 360 days after TCRalphabeta/CD19-depleted stem cell transplant. The receptors stem from a boy less than two years old who had a stem cell transplant for Wiskott-Aldrich syndrome, so the T cells may come from the graft donor. Both conserved end residues are part of each CDR3. The order of the fields is D gene, V gene, clone size, J gene, CDR3 protein, CDR3 DNA. A D gene is named only where the DNA matches it firmly. Size values are once, few and many counts, or a class for expanded clones, and some rows have none.

D gene: TRBD1
V gene: TRBV15
clone size: few
J gene: TRBJ2-1
CDR3 protein: CATRLDRGIRNEQFF
CDR3 DNA: TGTGCCACCAGGCTGGACAGGGGGATTCGCAATGAGCAGTTCTTC

D gene: .
V gene: TRBV4-3
clone size: few
J gene: TRBJ2-2
CDR3 protein: CASSQSIGGTGELFF
CDR3 DNA: TGCGCCAGCAGCCAATCAATCGGTGGCACCGGGGAGCTGTTTTTT

D gene: .
V gene: TRBV11-2
clone size: .
J gene: TRBJ2-7
CDR3 protein: CASSSNYRYDFSREQYF
CDR3 DNA: TGTGCCAGCAGTTCAAATTATCGCTACGATTTCTCGAGGGAGCAGTACTTC

D gene: .
V gene: TRBV6-6
clone size: few
J gene: TRBJ1-5
CDR3 protein: CASSWGLEPQHF
CDR3 DNA: TGTGCCAGCAGCTGGGGCTTGGAGCCCCAGCATTTT

D gene: .
V gene: TRBV27
clone size: few
J gene: TRBJ2-7
CDR3 protein: CASSLWQGAYEQYF
CDR3 DNA: TGTGCCAGCAGTTTATGGCAGGGCGCCTACGAGCAGTACTTC

D gene: .
V gene: TRBV29-1
clone size: .
J gene: TRBJ2-3
CDR3 protein: CSVERDLDTQYF
CDR3 DNA: TGCAGCGTTGAAAGGGATTTGGATACGCAGTATTTT

D gene: TRBD1
V gene: TRBV18
clone size: .
J gene: TRBJ2-5
CDR3 protein: CASSPPDRETQYF
CDR3 DNA: TGTGCCAGCTCACCACCGGACAGGGAGACCCAGTACTTC

D gene: .
V gene: TRBV19
clone size: .
J gene: TRBJ2-6
CDR3 protein: CASSIVYWDSGANVLTF
CDR3 DNA: TGTGCCAGTAGTATAGTTTACTGGGACTCTGGGGCCAACGTCCTGACTTTC

D gene: TRBD1
V gene: TRBV12-3/TRBV12-4
clone size: few
J gene: TRBJ1-4
CDR3 protein: CASSRTGITATNEKLFF
CDR3 DNA: TGTGCCAGCAGCCGGACAGGGATAACGGCAACTAATGAAAAACTGTTTTTT

D gene: .
V gene: TRBV29-1
clone size: few
J gene: TRBJ2-5
CDR3 protein: CSVGAGKETQYF
CDR3 DNA: TGCAGCGTGGGGGCAGGGAAAGAGACCCAGTACTTC

D gene: TRBD1
V gene: TRBV29-1
clone size: few
J gene: TRBJ1-1
CDR3 protein: CSVPTGRNTEAFF
CDR3 DNA: TGCAGCGTACCGACAGGGAGGAACACTGAAGCTTTCTTT

D gene: .
V gene: TRBV12-3/TRBV12-4
clone size: .
J gene: TRBJ2-7
CDR3 protein: CASSSRDGGPFGQYF
CDR3 DNA: TGTGCCAGCAGTTCCCGGGACGGCGGCCCGTTCGGGCAGTACTTC

D gene: TRBD1
V gene: TRBV4-3
clone size: .
J gene: TRBJ2-7
CDR3 protein: CASSQDRLGTGFYEQYF
CDR3 DNA: TGCGCCAGCAGCCAAGATAGACTCGGGACAGGTTTCTACGAGCAGTACTTC

D gene: TRBD1
V gene: TRBV7-9
clone size: few
J gene: TRBJ2-5
CDR3 protein: CASSHGQGLRETQYF
CDR3 DNA: TGTGCCAGCAGTCATGGACAGGGGTTACGGGAGACCCAGTACTTC

D gene: TRBD1
V gene: TRBV5-6
clone size: .
J gene: TRBJ1-4
CDR3 protein: CASSFFRDSAEGGSEKLFF
CDR3 DNA: TGTGCCAGCAGCTTTTTCCGGGACAGCGCCGAGGGTGGAAGTGAAAAACTGTTTTTT

D gene: .
V gene: TRBV15
clone size: few
J gene: TRBJ2-7
CDR3 protein: CATSSIRGKVYEQYF
CDR3 DNA: TGTGCCACCAGCAGTATAAGGGGGAAGGTCTACGAGCAGTACTTC

D gene: .
V gene: TRBV7-9
clone size: .
J gene: TRBJ2-3
CDR3 protein: CASSLSLGLRRTDTQYF
CDR3 DNA: TGTGCCAGCAGCTTAAGCTTAGGACTTAGGAGGACAGATACGCAGTATTTT

D gene: TRBD2
V gene: TRBV6-2/TRBV6-3
clone size: few
J gene: TRBJ2-3
CDR3 protein: CASAGLAVGTDTQYF
CDR3 DNA: TGTGCCAGCGCTGGGCTAGCGGTTGGGACAGATACGCAGTATTTT

D gene: TRBD1
V gene: TRBV3-1
clone size: .
J gene: TRBJ2-2
CDR3 protein: CASSPWDRVSDTGELFF
CDR3 DNA: TGTGCCAGCAGCCCTTGGGACAGGGTCTCCGACACCGGGGAGCTGTTTTTT

D gene: .
V gene: TRBV9
clone size: few
J gene: TRBJ2-7
CDR3 protein: CASSLRGDRTSYEQYF
CDR3 DNA: TGTGCCAGCAGCCTCAGAGGAGACAGGACCTCCTACGAGCAGTACTTC

D gene: .
V gene: TRBV11-2
clone size: .
J gene: TRBJ2-1
CDR3 protein: CASSGLSTGPSSYNEQFF
CDR3 DNA: TGTGCCAGCAGCGGACTTTCTACGGGGCCGAGCTCCTACAATGAGCAGTTCTTC

D gene: .
V gene: TRBV18
clone size: few
J gene: TRBJ2-6
CDR3 protein: CASSPRLSGANVLTF
CDR3 DNA: TGTGCCAGCTCACCGCGGCTTTCTGGGGCCAACGTCCTGACTTTC

D gene: .
V gene: TRBV6-5
clone size: few
J gene: TRBJ2-5
CDR3 protein: CASSYSRLAETQYF
CDR3 DNA: TGTGCCAGCAGTTACTCGAGGCTAGCAGAGACCCAGTACTTC

D gene: .
V gene: TRBV10-2
clone size: few
J gene: TRBJ2-7
CDR3 protein: CASSEPTYEQYF
CDR3 DNA: TGCGCCAGCAGTGAGCCGACGTACGAGCAGTACTTC

D gene: .
V gene: TRBV11-2
clone size: .
J gene: TRBJ2-7
CDR3 protein: CASSQRKRQGGDEQYF
CDR3 DNA: TGTGCCAGCAGCCAAAGAAAGCGGCAGGGAGGCGACGAGCAGTACTTC

D gene: TRBD1
V gene: TRBV5-6
clone size: few
J gene: TRBJ2-1
CDR3 protein: CASSLYWDRNNEQFF
CDR3 DNA: TGTGCCAGCAGCTTGTACTGGGACAGAAACAATGAGCAGTTCTTC

D gene: .
V gene: TRBV7-9
clone size: few
J gene: TRBJ1-6
CDR3 protein: CASSLFVRSSYNSPLHF
CDR3 DNA: TGTGCCAGCAGCTTATTTGTCAGAAGCTCCTATAATTCACCCCTCCACTTT

D gene: .
V gene: TRBV20-1
clone size: .
J gene: TRBJ2-1
CDR3 protein: CSARRTSRYNEQFF
CDR3 DNA: TGCAGTGCTAGGAGAACTAGCCGTTACAATGAGCAGTTCTTC

D gene: .
V gene: TRBV3-1
clone size: few
J gene: TRBJ2-3
CDR3 protein: CASGVTGDTQYF
CDR3 DNA: TGTGCCAGCGGGGTAACAGGGGATACGCAGTATTTT

D gene: .
V gene: TRBV5-1
clone size: many
J gene: TRBJ2-5
CDR3 protein: CASSPRDPQETQYF
CDR3 DNA: TGCGCCAGCAGCCCCCGCGACCCTCAAGAGACCCAGTACTTC

D gene: .
V gene: TRBV27
clone size: .
J gene: TRBJ2-6
CDR3 protein: CASALRSGANVLTF
CDR3 DNA: TGTGCCAGCGCCCTGAGGTCTGGGGCCAACGTCCTGACTTTC

D gene: .
V gene: TRBV11-2
clone size: .
J gene: TRBJ1-6
CDR3 protein: CASSSRGGTYSPLHF
CDR3 DNA: TGTGCCAGCAGCTCCCGAGGAGGTACCTATTCACCCCTCCACTTT

D gene: .
V gene: TRBV5-1
clone size: few
J gene: TRBJ2-7
CDR3 protein: CASSLGGDGTYEQYF
CDR3 DNA: TGCGCCAGCAGCTTGGGAGGGGACGGAACCTACGAGCAGTACTTC

D gene: .
V gene: TRBV11-3
clone size: few
J gene: TRBJ2-1
CDR3 protein: CASSKRPPRNEQFF
CDR3 DNA: TGTGCCAGCAGCAAACGACCCCCTCGAAATGAGCAGTTCTTC

D gene: .
V gene: TRBV11-1
clone size: .
J gene: TRBJ1-5
CDR3 protein: CASSPIEQRNQPQHF
CDR3 DNA: TGTGCCAGCAGCCCCATAGAACAGCGCAATCAGCCCCAGCATTTT

D gene: .
V gene: TRBV20-1
clone size: .
J gene: TRBJ2-1
CDR3 protein: CSASTGNYNEQFF
CDR3 DNA: TGCAGTGCTAGCACAGGGAACTACAATGAGCAGTTCTTC

D gene: .
V gene: TRBV3-1
clone size: .
J gene: TRBJ2-7
CDR3 protein: CASSLGTGKKSYEQYF
CDR3 DNA: TGTGCCAGCAGCCTAGGGACCGGGAAAAAATCCTACGAGCAGTACTTC

D gene: .
V gene: TRBV12-3/TRBV12-4
clone size: few
J gene: TRBJ2-1
CDR3 protein: CATLIATEQFF
CDR3 DNA: TGTGCCACCCTAATAGCAACTGAGCAGTTCTTC

D gene: .
V gene: TRBV5-1
clone size: few
J gene: TRBJ2-5
CDR3 protein: CASSFGALLETQYF
CDR3 DNA: TGCGCCAGCAGCTTTGGGGCCTTATTGGAGACCCAGTACTTC

D gene: .
V gene: TRBV5-1
clone size: few
J gene: TRBJ1-4
CDR3 protein: CASSLGGRFEKLFF
CDR3 DNA: TGCGCCAGCAGCTTGGGAGGGCGCTTTGAAAAACTGTTTTTT

D gene: TRBD1
V gene: TRBV7-9
clone size: .
J gene: TRBJ1-4
CDR3 protein: CASSLTGQGAREKLFF
CDR3 DNA: TGTGCCAGCAGCTTAACAGGACAGGGGGCGCGAGAAAAACTGTTTTTT

D gene: TRBD1
V gene: TRBV5-1
clone size: .
J gene: TRBJ2-5
CDR3 protein: CASSLGQGAKTQYF
CDR3 DNA: TGCGCCAGCAGCTTAGGACAGGGGGCTAAGACCCAGTACTTC

D gene: TRBD2
V gene: TRBV27
clone size: few
J gene: TRBJ2-1
CDR3 protein: CASSEPGLLYNEQFF
CDR3 DNA: TGTGCCAGCAGTGAACCGGGACTACTATACAATGAGCAGTTCTTC

D gene: TRBD2
V gene: TRBV12-3/TRBV12-4
clone size: few
J gene: TRBJ2-1
CDR3 protein: CASRLTGTRFSNEQFF
CDR3 DNA: TGTGCCAGCAGACTAACCGGGACTAGGTTTAGTAATGAGCAGTTCTTC

D gene: TRBD1
V gene: TRBV15
clone size: .
J gene: TRBJ2-7
CDR3 protein: CATSSPGQGLYEQYF
CDR3 DNA: TGTGCCACCAGCAGTCCGGGACAGGGACTCTACGAGCAGTACTTC

D gene: .
V gene: TRBV6-5
clone size: .
J gene: TRBJ2-7
CDR3 protein: CASSYSVRGPYEQYF
CDR3 DNA: TGTGCCAGCAGTTACTCGGTTCGGGGGCCCTACGAGCAGTACTTC

D gene: TRBD2
V gene: TRBV4-2
clone size: few
J gene: TRBJ2-2
CDR3 protein: CASSQVVKRGPFYGELFF
CDR3 DNA: TGTGCCAGCAGCCAAGTGGTGAAGCGGGGGCCATTTTACGGGGAGCTGTTTTTT

D gene: .
V gene: TRBV5-1
clone size: few
J gene: TRBJ1-1
CDR3 protein: CASSLSYKTEAFF
CDR3 DNA: TGCGCCAGCAGCTTATCGTATAAAACTGAAGCTTTCTTT

D gene: TRBD2
V gene: TRBV20-1
clone size: .
J gene: TRBJ2-3
CDR3 protein: CSATSGGAYGDTQYF
CDR3 DNA: TGCAGTGCGACTAGCGGGGGGGCCTATGGAGATACGCAGTATTTT

D gene: .
V gene: TRBV4-1
clone size: .
J gene: TRBJ2-7
CDR3 protein: CASSQDRVLDRTELPYEQYF
CDR3 DNA: TGCGCCAGCAGCCAAGATAGGGTTTTAGACAGGACAGAACTACCCTACGAGCAGTACTTC

D gene: .
V gene: TRBV4-1
clone size: .
J gene: TRBJ2-7
CDR3 protein: CASSYQFQGLPYEQYF
CDR3 DNA: TGCGCCAGCAGCTACCAATTTCAGGGGCTGCCCTACGAGCAGTACTTC

D gene: TRBD2
V gene: TRBV12-3/TRBV12-4
clone size: few
J gene: TRBJ2-7
CDR3 protein: CASSSSGRGQYF
CDR3 DNA: TGTGCCAGCAGTTCCAGCGGGAGAGGGCAGTACTTC

D gene: .
V gene: TRBV3-1
clone size: few
J gene: TRBJ2-1
CDR3 protein: CASSQRQGRIRYNEQFF
CDR3 DNA: TGTGCCAGCAGCCAGAGGCAGGGACGGATCCGGTACAATGAGCAGTTCTTC

D gene: TRBD2
V gene: TRBV4-3
clone size: few
J gene: TRBJ2-3
CDR3 protein: CASSQGLASTDTQYF
CDR3 DNA: TGCGCCAGCAGCCAGGGACTAGCGAGCACAGATACGCAGTATTTT

D gene: TRBD1
V gene: TRBV12-3/TRBV12-4
clone size: many
J gene: TRBJ2-7
CDR3 protein: CASNDRGWAYEQYF
CDR3 DNA: TGTGCCAGCAACGACAGGGGATGGGCCTACGAGCAGTACTTC

D gene: TRBD1
V gene: TRBV20-1
clone size: .
J gene: TRBJ2-5
CDR3 protein: CSAPGQGLRTQYF
CDR3 DNA: TGCAGTGCCCCCGGACAGGGGCTAAGGACCCAGTACTTC

D gene: .
V gene: TRBV18
clone size: few
J gene: TRBJ1-1
CDR3 protein: CASSRSPGATEAFF
CDR3 DNA: TGTGCCAGCTCACGATCTCCAGGGGCGACTGAAGCTTTCTTT

D gene: .
V gene: TRBV12-3/TRBV12-4
clone size: .
J gene: TRBJ1-6
CDR3 protein: CASSWPNSPLHF
CDR3 DNA: TGTGCCAGCAGTTGGCCTAATTCACCCCTCCACTTT